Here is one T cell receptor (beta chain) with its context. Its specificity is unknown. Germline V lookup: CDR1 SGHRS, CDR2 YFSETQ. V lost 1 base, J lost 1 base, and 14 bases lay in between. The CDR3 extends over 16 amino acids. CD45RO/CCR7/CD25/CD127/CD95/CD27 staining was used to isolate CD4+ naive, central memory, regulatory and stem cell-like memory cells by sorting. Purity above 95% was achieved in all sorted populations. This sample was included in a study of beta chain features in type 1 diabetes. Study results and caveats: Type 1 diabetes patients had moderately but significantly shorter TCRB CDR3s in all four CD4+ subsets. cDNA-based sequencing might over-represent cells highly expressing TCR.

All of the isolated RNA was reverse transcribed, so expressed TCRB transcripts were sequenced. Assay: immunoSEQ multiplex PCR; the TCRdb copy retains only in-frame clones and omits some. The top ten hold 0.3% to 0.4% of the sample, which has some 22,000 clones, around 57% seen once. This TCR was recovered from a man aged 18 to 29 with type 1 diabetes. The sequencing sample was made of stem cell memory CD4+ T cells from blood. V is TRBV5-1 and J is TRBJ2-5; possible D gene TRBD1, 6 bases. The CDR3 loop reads CASSLSQGPFQETQYF. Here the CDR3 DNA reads TGCGCCAGCAGCTTGTCACAGGGACCCTTCCAAGAGACCCAGTACTTC.